This entry is about one T cell receptor (beta chain). Its target is unknown. These data originate in a study of radiation and T cells in renal cell carcinoma. The CDR3 is made up of 15 amino acids. Germline CDR1 is MNHNY and CDR2 is SVGAGI (reference sequence). The J segment lost 6 bases and the V segment lost 2 bases, leaving 6 bases of the junction unmatched. TCRdb's table, derived via immunoSEQ multiplex PCR, lists solely in-frame clones and lacks some. The data show 130,000 or so clones, around four fifths seen once. Study-wide findings and caveats: Without pretreatment biopsies, baseline tumor clonotype presence was undetermined.

Time point here: baseline pretreatment blood. Treatment meaning: 15 Gy SBRT to primary tumor, nephrectomy 4 weeks later. This sequence was found in a woman between 45 and 65 years old with renal cell carcinoma. This specimen consisted of blood, obtained from a patient whose treatment included radiotherapy and nephrectomy. The chain links TRBV6-6 to TRBJ2-7, with 11 nucleotides matching TRBD2. The CDR3 bases are TGTGCCAGCAGTTACCGGCTAGCGGGAGGTTCCGAGCAGTACTTC. Translating it yields CASSYRLAGGSEQYF.